This T cell receptor beta chain was sequenced in a study of vaccination and CD4 T cells after COVID-19. Study context: Recovered patients in the cohort numbered six men and four women, two of them Hispanic.

Concerning this clonotype itself: Its antigen is unknown.

The CDR3 contains 15 residues. V was trimmed by 3 bases and J by 1 base, leaving 13 bases between them. Germline values: CDR1 GTSNPN, CDR2 SVGIG (reference sequence). Treatment in this sample: roughly nine-day PBMC culture with coronavirus spike peptide pools or control peptides (ViraFEST assay). With the Oncomine TCR Beta short-read assay, DNA from cultured CD4+ T cells was sequenced. TCRdb reanalysed the PCR reads using MiXCR and keeps one entry per CDR3 protein. The sample consists of over 15,000 distinct CDR3 sequences, 43% of them appearing once. This TCR came from a human donor who had recovered from COVID-19. The chain couples TRBV30 to TRBJ1-5; D is possibly TRBD1 (5 bases). The sequenced sample was CD4+ T cells from blood, cultured in vitro, obtained after SARS-CoV-2 vaccination. The CDR3, as DNA: TGTGCCTGGAGCGCAGGGTTCGGGAGCAATCAGCCCCAGCATTTT. The encoded protein is CAWSAGFGSNQPQHF.